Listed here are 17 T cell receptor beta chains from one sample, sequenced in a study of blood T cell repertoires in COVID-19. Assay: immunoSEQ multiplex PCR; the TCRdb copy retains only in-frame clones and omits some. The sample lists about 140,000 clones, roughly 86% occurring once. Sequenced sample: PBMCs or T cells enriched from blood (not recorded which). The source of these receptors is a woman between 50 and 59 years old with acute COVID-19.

CDR3 amino acids: CSLAGTDTQYF. CDR3 in DNA: TGCAGTCTGGCTGGCACAGATACGCAGTATTTT. The chain combines TRBV20-1 with TRBJ2-3; D call uncertain. Trimming stripped 8 bases from V and 1 base from J, with 7 bases between. There are 11 residues in the CDR3. In germline, CDR1 is DFQATT, CDR2 SNEGSKA (reference sequence).

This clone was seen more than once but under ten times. CDR3 coding DNA: TGTGCCAGCAGCTGGGACTTTTACGAGCAGTACTTC. Amino acid sequence: CASSWDFYEQYF. V usage is TRBV7-9 and J usage is TRBJ2-7; TRBD2 might be the D (6 bases). V lost 4 bases and J 4 bases, leaving 8 bases between the germline ends. CDR3 length: 12 residues. Looked up from germline, CDR1 is SEHNR and CDR2 is FQNEAQ (reference sequence).

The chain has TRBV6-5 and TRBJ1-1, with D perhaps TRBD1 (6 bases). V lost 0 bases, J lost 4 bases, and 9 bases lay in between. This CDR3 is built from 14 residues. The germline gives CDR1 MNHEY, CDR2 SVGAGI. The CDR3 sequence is CASSYSPRGTEAFF. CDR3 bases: TGTGCCAGCAGTTACTCCCCCAGGGGCACTGAAGCTTTCTTT.

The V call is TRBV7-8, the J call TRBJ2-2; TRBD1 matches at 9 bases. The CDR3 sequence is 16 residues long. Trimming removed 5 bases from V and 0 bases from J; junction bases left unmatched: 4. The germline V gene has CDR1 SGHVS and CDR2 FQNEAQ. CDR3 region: CASSLRDRANTGELFF. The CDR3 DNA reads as TGTGCCAGCAGCCTCCGGGACAGGGCGAACACCGGGGAGCTGTTTTTT.

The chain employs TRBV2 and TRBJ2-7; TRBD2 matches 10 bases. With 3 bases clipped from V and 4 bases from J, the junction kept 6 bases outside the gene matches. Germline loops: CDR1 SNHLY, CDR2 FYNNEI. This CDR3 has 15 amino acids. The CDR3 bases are TGTGCCAGCAGTGACGCTAGCGGGGGACTATACGAGCAGTACTTC. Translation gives CASSDASGGLYEQYF.

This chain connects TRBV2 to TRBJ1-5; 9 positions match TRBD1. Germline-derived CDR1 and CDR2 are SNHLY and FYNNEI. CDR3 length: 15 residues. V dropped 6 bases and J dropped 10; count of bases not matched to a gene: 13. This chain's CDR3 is CASRDHTGGGIPQHF. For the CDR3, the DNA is TGTGCCAGCAGGGACCATACAGGGGGCGGGATCCCCCAGCATTTT.

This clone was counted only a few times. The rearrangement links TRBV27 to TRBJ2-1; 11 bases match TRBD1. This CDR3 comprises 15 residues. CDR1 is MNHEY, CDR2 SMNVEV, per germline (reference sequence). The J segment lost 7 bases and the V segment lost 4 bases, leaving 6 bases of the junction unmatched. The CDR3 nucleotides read TGTGCCAGCAGTTGGCGCCGGGACAGGGGGAATGAGCAGTTCTTC. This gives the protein CASSWRRDRGNEQFF.

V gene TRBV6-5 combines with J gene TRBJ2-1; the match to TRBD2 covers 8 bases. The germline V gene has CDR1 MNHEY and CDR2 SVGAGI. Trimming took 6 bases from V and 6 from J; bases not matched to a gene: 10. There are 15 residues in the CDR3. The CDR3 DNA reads TGTGCCAGCAGCGCCTCGGCGGGAGGATTCAATGAGCAGTTCTTC. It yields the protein CASSASAGGFNEQFF.

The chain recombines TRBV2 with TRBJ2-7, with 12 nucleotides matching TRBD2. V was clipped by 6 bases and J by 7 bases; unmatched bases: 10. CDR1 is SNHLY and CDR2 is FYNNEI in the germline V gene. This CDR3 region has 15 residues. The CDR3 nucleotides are TGTGCCAGCAGGGACTGGACTAGCGGGACAGGGGAGCAGTACTTC. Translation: CASRDWTSGTGEQYF.

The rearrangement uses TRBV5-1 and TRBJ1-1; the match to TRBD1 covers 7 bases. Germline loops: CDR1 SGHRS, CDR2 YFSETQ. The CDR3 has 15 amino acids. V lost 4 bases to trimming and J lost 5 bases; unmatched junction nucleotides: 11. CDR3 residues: CASSGRDSPKTEAFF. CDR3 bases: TGCGCCAGCAGCGGTCGGGACAGCCCTAAAACTGAAGCTTTCTTT.

CDR3 region: CASTTSGRDEQYF. The CDR3 DNA sequence: TGTGCCAGCACCACTAGCGGGAGGGACGAGCAGTACTTC. V and J are TRBV5-4 and TRBJ2-7; TRBD2 agrees at 13 bases. Germline CDR1 is SGHNT and CDR2 is YYREEE (reference sequence). This CDR3 has 13 residues. Trimming cost V 6 bases and J 5 bases; bases outside gene matches: 2.

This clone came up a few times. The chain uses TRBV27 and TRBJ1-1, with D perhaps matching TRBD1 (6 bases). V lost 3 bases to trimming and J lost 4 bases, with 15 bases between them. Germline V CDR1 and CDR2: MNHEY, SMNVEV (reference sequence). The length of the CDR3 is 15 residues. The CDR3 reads CASSFFSGGLTEAFF. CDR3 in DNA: TGTGCCAGCAGTTTCTTTTCGGGGGGCCTCACTGAAGCTTTCTTT.

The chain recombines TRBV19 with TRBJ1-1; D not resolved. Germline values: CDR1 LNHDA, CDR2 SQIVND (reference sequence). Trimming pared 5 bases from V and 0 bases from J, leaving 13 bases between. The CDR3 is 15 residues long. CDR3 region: CASSSRRRMNTEAFF. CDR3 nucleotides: TGTGCCAGTAGTTCCCGGAGGAGGATGAACACTGAAGCTTTCTTT.

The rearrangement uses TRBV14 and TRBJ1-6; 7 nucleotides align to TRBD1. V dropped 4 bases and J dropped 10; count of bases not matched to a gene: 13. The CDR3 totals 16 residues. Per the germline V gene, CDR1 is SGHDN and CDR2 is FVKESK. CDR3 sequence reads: CASSPMTGTLRSPLHF. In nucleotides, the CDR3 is TGTGCCAGCAGCCCAATGACAGGGACTTTAAGGTCACCCCTCCACTTT. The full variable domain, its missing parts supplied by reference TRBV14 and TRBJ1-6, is EAGVTQFPSHSVIEKGQTVTLRCDPISGHDNLYWYRRVMGKEIKFLLHFVKESKQDESGMPNNRFLAERTGGTYSTLKVQPAELEDSGVYFCASSPMTGTLRSPLHFGNGTRLTVT.

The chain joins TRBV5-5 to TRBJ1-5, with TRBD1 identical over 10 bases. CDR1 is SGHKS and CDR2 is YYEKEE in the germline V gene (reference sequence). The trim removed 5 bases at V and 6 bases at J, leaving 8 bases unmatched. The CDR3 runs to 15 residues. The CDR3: CASSMGQGYGQPQHF. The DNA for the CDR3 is TGTGCCAGCAGTATGGGACAGGGGTACGGTCAGCCCCAGCATTTT.

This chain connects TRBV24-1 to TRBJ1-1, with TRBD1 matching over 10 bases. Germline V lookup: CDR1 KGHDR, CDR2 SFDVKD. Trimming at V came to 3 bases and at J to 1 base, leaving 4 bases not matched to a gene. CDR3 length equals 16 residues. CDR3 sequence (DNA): TGTGCCACCAGTGATGGACAGGGGGGGAGGAACACTGAAGCTTTCTTT. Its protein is CATSDGQGGRNTEAFF.

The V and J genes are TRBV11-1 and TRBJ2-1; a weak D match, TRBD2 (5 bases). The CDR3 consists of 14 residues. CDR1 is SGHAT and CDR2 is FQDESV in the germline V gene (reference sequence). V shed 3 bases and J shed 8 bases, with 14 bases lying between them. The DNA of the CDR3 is TGTGCCAGCAGCTTTGTTCTAGCCGGTGATGAGCAGTTCTTC. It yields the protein CASSFVLAGDEQFF.